These 5 T cell receptor beta chains share one sample of origin, sequenced in a study of T cell changes during pregnancy in multiple sclerosis. Sequenced by immunoSEQ multiplex PCR; TCRdb stores in-frame clones only, minus some. The sample includes about 75,000 clones, 94% of them seen just once. The material sequenced was CD4+ T cells from peripheral blood mononuclear cells, taken after pregnancy. Source of these receptors: a female donor with multiple sclerosis, enrolled in a pregnancy study.

In regard to this clone: One junction end does not reproduce the germline sequence, and a read error may be involved. The rearrangement uses TRBV7-7 and TRBJ2-3; the D gene is possibly TRBD1 (5 bases). The CDR3 is 18 amino acids. Germline values: CDR1 SSHAT, CDR2 FNYEAQ (reference sequence). The CDR3 protein is CASSLGVGAGLHTDTQYF. The CDR3 DNA follows: TGTGCTAGCAGCTTAGGGGTCGGTGCAGGTCTCCACACAGATACGCAGTATTTT.

The rearrangement joins TRBV19 to TRBJ2-5, with 9 nucleotides matching TRBD1. The trim removed 4 bases at V and 4 bases at J, leaving 4 bases unmatched. CDR1 is LNHDA and CDR2 is SQIVND in the germline V gene (reference sequence). This CDR3 is built from 14 residues. The CDR3 sequence: CASSRDREGETQYF. The DNA for the CDR3 is TGTGCCAGTAGTAGGGACAGGGAAGGAGAGACCCAGTACTTC.

This clone was observed once. The V gene is TRBV5-4, the J gene TRBJ1-4; no clear D. There are 15 residues in the CDR3. Trimming removed 1 base from V and 2 bases from J, with 9 bases in between. Germline lookup yields CDR1 SGHNT and CDR2 YYREEE (reference sequence). This CDR3 reads CASSLPPGTNEKLFF. DNA of the CDR3: TGTGCCAGCAGCTTGCCCCCGGGGACTAATGAAAAACTGTTTTTT.

This rearrangement joins TRBV5-4 to TRBJ2-3; D not certain. V was pared by 3 bases and J by 6 bases, with 11 bases between. Germline lookup yields CDR1 SGHNT and CDR2 YYREEE (reference sequence). This CDR3 is 13 amino acids long. The CDR3 coding sequence is TGTGCCAGCAGCTACGAGAGTTGGGATACGCAGTATTTT. Translated, it gives CASSYESWDTQYF. Drawing the rest from reference TRBV5-4 and TRBJ2-3, the complete variable domain is ETGVTQSPTHLIKTRGQQVTLRCSSQSGHNTVSWYQQALGQGPQFIFQYYREEENGRGNFPPRFSGLQFPNYSSELNVNALELDDSALYLCASSYESWDTQYFGPGTRLTVL.

The chain carries TRBV4-3 and TRBJ1-1; 7 bases are shared with TRBD1. J gave up 0 bases and V 0 bases, and 4 bases lay outside the gene matches. The CDR3 runs 16 residues. Germline V gene sequence: CDR1 LGHNA, CDR2 YSLEER. The CDR3 spells CASSQDGTAMNTEAFF. The CDR3 bases are TGCGCCAGCAGCCAAGATGGGACAGCGATGAACACTGAAGCTTTCTTT.